Listed here are 28 T cell receptor beta chains from one sample, sequenced in a study of shared clonotypes between healthy human individuals. Data came from immunoSEQ multiplex PCR; TCRdb stores just in-frame clones and leaves some out. The table records 2 million to 2.5 million clones, under 95% of them present only once. Sequenced: naive CD4+ T cells from PBMCs. Indicated subset: CD45RA+ positively selected. Receptors originate from a man younger than 35 in good health. Some clones in this sample may be carry-over from other donors' samples.

This rearrangement joins TRBV7-9 to TRBJ1-2, with 7 bases matching TRBD1. Losses at the gene ends were 5 bases for V and 2 bases for J; bases not matched to a gene: 2. CDR1 and CDR2 (germline): SEHNR, FQNEAQ (reference sequence). The CDR3 has 13 amino acids. CDR3 nucleotide sequence: TGTGCCAGCAGCCAGACAGGGAACTATGGCTACACCTTC. Amino acid sequence: CASSQTGNYGYTF.

V and J are TRBV14 and TRBJ1-2, with unresolved D. The CDR3 is 11 amino acids. CDR1 and CDR2 from the germline V gene are SGHDN and FVKESK. The ends were cut back, 3 bases at V and 12 bases at J, with 11 bases in the middle. CDR3 amino acids: CASSQGFRHTF. The CDR3 DNA reads as TGTGCCAGCAGCCAGGGGTTTCGCCACACCTTC.

The chain carries TRBV5-1 and TRBJ2-5; the D is unclear. V was shortened by 7 bases and J by 1 base, with 14 bases between the two germline ends. This CDR3 is 14 amino acids long. Germline CDR1 is SGHRS and CDR2 is YFSETQ. CDR3 sequence: CASGPWGSQETQYF. The CDR3, as DNA: TGCGCCAGCGGACCCTGGGGTAGCCAAGAGACCCAGTACTTC.

The rearrangement links TRBV11-1 to TRBJ2-7; 9 positions match TRBD1. CDR1 SGHAT and CDR2 FQDESV come from the germline V gene (reference sequence). The CDR3 loop spans 17 amino acids. The V segment lost 2 bases and the J segment 5 bases; nucleotides outside the gene matches: 13. The CDR3 reads CASSLLRPWDRDNEQYF. The CDR3 nucleotides read TGTGCCAGCAGCTTATTACGGCCCTGGGACAGGGACAACGAGCAGTACTTC.

This clone was seen only once. The CDR3 DNA sequence: TGTGCCAGCACGTCCCGCCAAGGCCTCCACGAGCAGTACTTC. Its translation is CASTSRQGLHEQYF. The chain couples TRBV19 to TRBJ2-7, with D hard to call. V lost 9 bases, J lost 5 bases, and 20 bases lay in between. In germline, CDR1 is LNHDA, CDR2 SQIVND (reference sequence). There are 14 residues in the CDR3. Filled out from reference TRBV19 and TRBJ2-7, the complete variable domain reads DGGITQSPKYLFRKEGQNVTLSCEQNLNHDAMYWYRQDPGQGLRLIYYSQIVNDFQKGDIAEGYSVSREKKESFPLTVTSAQKNPTAFYLCASTSRQGLHEQYFGPGTRLTVT.

The chain is built from TRBV6-1 and TRBJ2-1; 8 nucleotides match TRBD2. There are 13 residues in the CDR3. Germline CDR1 reads MNHNS; CDR2 reads SASEGT. V trimming: 8 bases; J trimming: 4 bases; junction bases outside the gene matches: 4. The CDR3 loop reads CASGPGGYNEQFF. In DNA, the CDR3 is TGTGCCAGCGGTCCGGGAGGGTACAATGAGCAGTTCTTC.

This chain links TRBV10-3 with TRBJ2-5; 11 bases fit TRBD2. The CDR3 contains 15 residues. Per the germline V gene, CDR1 is ENHRY and CDR2 is SYGVKD. Trimming took 6 bases from V and 2 from J; bases not matched to a gene: 5. The CDR3 sequence: CAIRATSGIQETQYF. The CDR3 region has the DNA TGTGCCATCAGGGCGACTAGCGGGATACAAGAGACCCAGTACTTC.

The chain combines TRBV10-1 with TRBJ1-1; 11 bases map to TRBD1. Trimming at V came to 6 bases and at J to 4 bases, leaving 7 bases not matched to a gene. CDR1 WNHNN and CDR2 SYGVQD come from the germline V gene (reference sequence). This CDR3 is built from 15 residues. CDR3 sequence (DNA): TGCGCCAGCAGCCGAGGGGGGACAGGGGGCACTGAAGCTTTCTTT. This sequence encodes CASSRGGTGGTEAFF.

As DNA, the CDR3 is TGTGCCAGCAGCAGGGACGAGAACACTGAAGCTTTCTTT. Translation: CASSRDENTEAFF. The V call is TRBV13, the J call TRBJ1-1; TRBD1 is a possible D gene (5 bases). The germline V gene encodes CDR1 PRHDT and CDR2 FYEKMQ (reference sequence). Trimming pared 5 bases from V and 1 base from J, leaving 8 bases between. The CDR3 consists of 13 residues.

This chain connects TRBV5-1 to TRBJ1-2; no clear D gene. This CDR3 is 11 amino acids long. Germline values: CDR1 SGHRS, CDR2 YFSETQ. V lost 3 bases and J lost 9, with 9 bases in between. CDR3 residues: CASSSSSSYTF. DNA of the CDR3: TGCGCCAGCAGCTCGAGTAGTAGCTACACCTTC.

V usage is TRBV7-9 and J usage is TRBJ2-5; 7 bases fit TRBD2. The CDR3 is 15 amino acids. The germline CDR1 and CDR2 sequences are SEHNR and FQNEAQ (reference sequence). Trimming took 3 bases from V and 4 from J; bases not matched to a gene: 8. The CDR3 nucleotides read TGTGCCAGCAGCTTTATGGGCGGGGGTAGAGAGACCCAGTACTTC. Amino acids: CASSFMGGGRETQYF. The entire variable domain, with the rest obtained from reference TRBV7-9 and TRBJ2-5, is as follows: DTGVSQNPRHKITKRGQNVTFRCDPISEHNRLYWYRQTLGQGPEFLTYFQNEAQLEKSRLLSDRFSAERPKGSFSTLEIQRTEQGDSAMYLCASSFMGGGRETQYFGPGTRLLVL.

The chain has TRBV15 and TRBJ1-1; D not certain. V shed 6 bases and J shed 0 bases, with 14 bases lying between them. Germline V CDR1 and CDR2: LNHNV, YYDKDF (reference sequence). The length of the CDR3 is 15 residues. The CDR3 coding sequence is TGTGCCACCAGACGGCGAATAGGATTGAACACTGAAGCTTTCTTT. Protein product: CATRRRIGLNTEAFF.

This chain connects TRBV9 to TRBJ2-1; 13 bases are a match to TRBD2. Per the germline V gene, CDR1 is SGDLS and CDR2 is YYNGEE. The CDR3 length is 15 residues. The V gene end was trimmed by 7 bases and the J gene end by 4 bases; junction bases not matched to a gene: 5. The CDR3 here is CASGRTSGSYNEQFF. The CDR3 nucleotides read TGTGCCAGCGGCAGGACTAGCGGGAGTTACAATGAGCAGTTCTTC.

The genes are TRBV7-2 and TRBJ1-2; D may be TRBD1 (5 bases). The CDR3 runs to 14 residues. The V end was cut by 3 bases, the J end by 4 bases, with 12 bases between. From germline, CDR1 is SGHTA and CDR2 FQGNSA. CDR3 in amino acids: CASSFLGPRYGYTF. The CDR3 DNA is TGTGCCAGCAGCTTTCTGGGGCCCCGCTATGGCTACACCTTC.

This chain uses TRBV4-1 with TRBJ2-1; D is perhaps TRBD2 (6 bases). Trimming cost V 4 bases and J 10 bases, with 14 bases left between them. The CDR3 runs 13 residues. Germline CDR1 and CDR2: MGHRA and YSYEKL. The DNA of the CDR3 is TGCGCCAGCAGCCCGATGGGCCTAGCGGAGCAGTTCTTC. It translates to CASSPMGLAEQFF.

The CDR3 nucleotides are TGTGCCATCAGTGTTGTGACAGGAAGGACTGAAGCTTTCTTT. Translating gives CAISVVTGRTEAFF. The rearrangement links TRBV10-3 to TRBJ1-1, with D possibly being TRBD1 (6 bases). The ends were cut back, 4 bases at V and 5 bases at J, with 14 bases in the middle. The germline gives CDR1 ENHRY, CDR2 SYGVKD. CDR3 size: 14 residues.

On this clone: Mismatch with germline at one junction end may stem from a read error. The CDR3 region has the DNA TGCAGCGTGGAAGTACTAGCGGGAGGGTACTACAATGAGCAGTTCTTC. This translates into CSVEVLAGGYYNEQFF. The chain employs TRBV29-1 and TRBJ2-1; 13 nucleotides agree with TRBD2. This CDR3 spans 16 amino acids. The V gene's germline CDR1 is SQVTM and CDR2 ANQGSEA.

This sequence joins TRBV27 and TRBJ2-3, with 8 bases matching TRBD2. Germline CDR1 MNHEY, CDR2 SMNVEV (reference sequence). V was clipped by 6 bases and J by 3 bases; unmatched bases: 11. The CDR3 spans 16 residues. CDR3: CASSPGLAAGTDTQYF. The CDR3 DNA reads TGTGCCAGCAGCCCAGGACTAGCCGCTGGTACAGATACGCAGTATTTT.

The chain carries TRBV5-4 and TRBJ1-1, with D maybe TRBD1 (6 bases). The germline V gene encodes CDR1 SGHNT and CDR2 YYREEE (reference sequence). The V and J ends lost 0 bases and 8 bases respectively, with 11 bases between them. The CDR3 runs 13 residues. CDR3 loop: CASSLEGQSEAFF. The DNA of the CDR3 is TGTGCCAGCAGCTTGGAAGGACAGAGCGAAGCTTTCTTT.

In DNA form, the CDR3 reads TGTGCCAGCAGTGAAGCGGGGACAGGGATTGGGCAGCCCCAGCATTTT. Its protein product is CASSEAGTGIGQPQHF. This chain connects TRBV6-1 to TRBJ1-5, with 9 bases matching TRBD1. Germline V gene sequence: CDR1 MNHNS, CDR2 SASEGT. The trim removed 0 bases at V and 7 bases at J, leaving 7 bases unmatched. This CDR3 region has 16 residues.

The CDR3 region is CASSFAGTYGYTF. The CDR3, as DNA: TGTGCCAGCAGCTTTGCGGGGACCTATGGCTACACCTTC. V usage is TRBV7-8 and J usage is TRBJ1-2; TRBD1 might be the D (5 bases). Looked up from germline, CDR1 is SGHVS and CDR2 is FQNEAQ. CDR3 length equals 13 residues. The V end lost 3 bases, the J end lost 4 bases, and 9 bases lay between the germline ends.

The chain couples TRBV6-5 to TRBJ1-1; D remains unclear. CDR3 length: 14 amino acids. Germline CDR1 reads MNHEY; CDR2 reads SVGAGI. Trimming stripped 5 bases from V and 2 bases from J, with 12 bases between. The CDR3 spells CASSRSGSNTEAFF. For the CDR3, the DNA is TGTGCCAGCAGTCGGTCGGGGAGCAACACTGAAGCTTTCTTT.

The chain links TRBV7-2 to TRBJ1-5; TRBD1 aligns across 8 bases. V lost 3 bases and J lost 2; bases outside the gene matches: 6. Germline V CDR1 and CDR2: SGHTA, FQGNSA. The CDR3 is made up of 16 amino acids. The CDR3 sequence is CASSFQGALGNQPQHF. For the CDR3, the DNA is TGTGCCAGCAGCTTTCAGGGGGCGCTAGGCAATCAGCCCCAGCATTTT.

This chain links TRBV5-1 with TRBJ1-2, with TRBD1 as a possible D gene (6 bases). CDR3 length: 14 amino acids. V was shortened by 0 bases and J by 4 bases, with 10 bases between the two germline ends. Germline values: CDR1 SGHRS, CDR2 YFSETQ. The CDR3 DNA is TGCGCCAGCAGCTTGGAACAGGGAATCTATGGCTACACCTTC. Translating gives CASSLEQGIYGYTF. The full variable domain, rest sourced from reference TRBV5-1 and TRBJ1-2, is KAGVTQTPRYLIKTRGQQVTLSCSPISGHRSVSWYQQTPGQGLQFLFEYFSETQRNKGNFPGRFSGRQFSNSRSEMNVSTLELGDSALYLCASSLEQGIYGYTFGSGTRLTVV.

V is TRBV11-2 and J is TRBJ2-1; D unclear. CDR3 length: 17 residues. V gave up 4 bases and J gave up 0 bases, with 16 bases separating them. Looked up from germline, CDR1 is SGHAT and CDR2 is FQNNGV. The CDR3 nucleotides read TGTGCCAGCAGCTATTACCCCCAACTGAGCTCCTACAATGAGCAGTTCTTC. Translating gives CASSYYPQLSSYNEQFF.

This chain connects TRBV5-1 to TRBJ2-7, with a tentative D call TRBD1 (6 bases). CDR1 and CDR2 (germline): SGHRS, YFSETQ. V lost 0 bases and J 6 bases, leaving 19 bases between the germline ends. The CDR3 consists of 16 residues. CDR3 region: CASSLEGVQGSIEQYF. The CDR3 nucleotides are TGCGCCAGCAGCTTGGAGGGGGTTCAAGGCTCTATCGAGCAGTACTTC.

This rearrangement joins TRBV28 to TRBJ1-2; D not certain. Germline CDR1 and CDR2: MDHEN and SYDVKM. With 6 bases removed from V and 7 bases from J, the gap between germline ends came to 24 bases. The CDR3 has 16 residues. The CDR3 DNA sequence: TGTGCCAGCAGCGTATCCGTTGTGAAAAGGGCGGGTGGCTACACCTTC. Translated: CASSVSVVKRAGGYTF.

The chain recombines TRBV5-8 with TRBJ1-4; D remains ambiguous. The germline V and J ends were trimmed by 3 bases and 4 bases, with 16 bases remaining between them. The CDR3 is 16 residues long. CDR1 is SGHTS, CDR2 YDEGEE, per germline. CDR3 sequence (DNA): TGTGCCAGCAGCTGGCATCGGACCCTTGGTAATGAAAAACTGTTTTTT. Its translation is CASSWHRTLGNEKLFF.